There are a few counts of the clone carrying this T cell receptor (beta chain). Its antigen is still unknown. Germline V CDR1 and CDR2: SGHDN, FVKESK. The CDR3 totals 16 residues. The J segment lost 1 base and the V segment lost 4 bases, leaving 5 bases of the junction unmatched. Using a J-beta primer mix together with a sample-barcoded 5' primer, a second PCR was run for about 6 to 12 cycles. Through a template-switch adaptor with 12 random nucleotides, each cDNA molecule received a tag. MiXCR was run by TCRdb on the 5' RACE reads, yielding one entry per CDR3 protein. Of about 900,000 distinct CDR3 sequences listed, around 49% are singletons. Drawing of peripheral blood yielded about 9.8 milliliters from each donor. The record originates from a study of blood T cells in healthy people across ages. Study-wide points: The study found more naive CD4+ cells and higher diversity in long-lived than aged donors. Because sorting was not performed, PBMCs prevented conclusive naive versus antigen-experienced comparison.

The V and J genes are TRBV14 and TRBJ2-3; 10 bases align to TRBD2. Sequenced input: blood. This receptor was taken from a man aged 30-40 years in good health. The CDR3: CASSLLSGGGTDTQYF. The CDR3 DNA sequence: TGTGCCAGCAGCCTTCTGAGCGGGGGGGGCACAGATACGCAGTATTTT.